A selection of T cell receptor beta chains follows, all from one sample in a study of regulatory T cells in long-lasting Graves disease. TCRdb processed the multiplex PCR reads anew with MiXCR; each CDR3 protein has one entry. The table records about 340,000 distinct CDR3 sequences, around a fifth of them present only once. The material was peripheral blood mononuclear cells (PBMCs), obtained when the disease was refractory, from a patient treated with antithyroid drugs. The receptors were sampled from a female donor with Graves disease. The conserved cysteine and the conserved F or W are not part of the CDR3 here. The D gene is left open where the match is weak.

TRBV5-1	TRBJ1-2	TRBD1	ASSLEQGARNGYT
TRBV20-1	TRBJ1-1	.	SAVPMNTEAF
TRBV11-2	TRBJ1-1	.	ASSLTTGLNTEAF
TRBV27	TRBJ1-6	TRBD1	ASSLSNRGFSSPLH
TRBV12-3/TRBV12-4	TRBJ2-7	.	ASSFMGGGSYEQY
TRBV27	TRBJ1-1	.	ASSWGGGTEAF
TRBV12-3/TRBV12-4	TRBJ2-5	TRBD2	ASSLGLAGKQETQY
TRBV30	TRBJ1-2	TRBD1	AWSRTGPYGYT
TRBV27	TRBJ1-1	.	ASSLRPTVNTEAF
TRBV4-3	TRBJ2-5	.	ASSQGWGTNQETQY
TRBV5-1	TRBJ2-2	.	ASSPTESNTGELF
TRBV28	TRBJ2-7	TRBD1	ASRQGAYEQY
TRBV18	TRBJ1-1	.	ASSPGQWATEAF
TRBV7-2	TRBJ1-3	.	ASSSGFSGNTIY
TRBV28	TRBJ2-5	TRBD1	ASSSRQGWNLGETQY